This T cell receptor beta chain was captured in a study of T cells in women clearing cervical HPV infection. About the research overall: Controls' single incident HPV16 infection cleared within 12 months without precancer. Case blood was drawn a median about 150 days after lesion detection. HLA type could not be excluded as a confounder. Study observations and caveats: T-cell numbers per sample were unknown and may explain richness differences.

The CDR3 is 18 residues long. Germline loops: CDR1 KGHSH, CDR2 LQKENI. Germline trimming cut 3 bases from V and 0 bases from J; bases unmatched to any gene: 11. Profiled with immunoSEQ multiplex PCR; TCRdb holds only in-frame clones, not every one. The listing records roughly 14,000 clones. As concerns this clone: Its antigen is unknown. The read terminates 3 residues ahead of where the CDR3 ends, so the germline J gene completes it.

The sequence was collected from a woman aged 18-69 years with a cervical HPV16 infection that either progressed to CIN3+ or cleared (not recorded which). The sequenced material came from blood buffy coat. This rearrangement joins TRBV18 to TRBJ1-3; 7 bases line up with TRBD1. CDR3: CASSPWEGADFSGNTIYF. The sequenced part of the CDR3 DNA is TGTGCCAGCTCACCGTGGGAGGGGGCCGACTTCTCTGGAAACACC.